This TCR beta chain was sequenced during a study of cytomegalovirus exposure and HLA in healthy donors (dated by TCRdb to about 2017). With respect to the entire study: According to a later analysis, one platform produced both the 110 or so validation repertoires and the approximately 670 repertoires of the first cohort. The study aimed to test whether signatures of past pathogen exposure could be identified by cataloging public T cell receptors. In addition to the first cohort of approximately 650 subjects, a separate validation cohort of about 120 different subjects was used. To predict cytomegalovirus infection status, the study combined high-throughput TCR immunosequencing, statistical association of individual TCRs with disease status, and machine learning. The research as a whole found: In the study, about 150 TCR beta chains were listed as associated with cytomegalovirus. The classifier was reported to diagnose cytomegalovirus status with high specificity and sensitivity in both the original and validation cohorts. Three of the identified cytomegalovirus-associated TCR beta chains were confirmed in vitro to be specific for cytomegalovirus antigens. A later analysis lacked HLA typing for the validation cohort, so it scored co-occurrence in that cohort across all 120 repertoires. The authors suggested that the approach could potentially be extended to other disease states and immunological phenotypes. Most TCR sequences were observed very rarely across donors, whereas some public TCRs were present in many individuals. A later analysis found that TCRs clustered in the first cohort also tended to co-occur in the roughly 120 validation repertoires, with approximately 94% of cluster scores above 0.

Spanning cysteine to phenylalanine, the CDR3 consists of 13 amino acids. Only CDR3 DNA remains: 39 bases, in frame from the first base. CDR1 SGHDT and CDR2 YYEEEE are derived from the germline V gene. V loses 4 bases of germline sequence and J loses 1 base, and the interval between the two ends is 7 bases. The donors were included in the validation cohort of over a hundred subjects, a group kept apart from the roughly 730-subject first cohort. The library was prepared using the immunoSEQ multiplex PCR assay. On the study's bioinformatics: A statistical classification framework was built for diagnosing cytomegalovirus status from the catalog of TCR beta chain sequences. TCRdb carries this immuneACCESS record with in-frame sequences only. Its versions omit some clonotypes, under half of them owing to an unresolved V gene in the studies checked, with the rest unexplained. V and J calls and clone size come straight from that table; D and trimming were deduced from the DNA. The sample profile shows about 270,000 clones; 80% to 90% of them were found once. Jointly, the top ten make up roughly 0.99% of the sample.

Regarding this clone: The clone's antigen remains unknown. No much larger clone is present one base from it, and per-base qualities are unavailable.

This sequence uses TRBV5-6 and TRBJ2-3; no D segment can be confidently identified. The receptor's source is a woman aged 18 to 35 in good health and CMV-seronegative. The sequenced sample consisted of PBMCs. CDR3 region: CASSQVGTDTQYF. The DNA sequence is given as TGTGCCAGCAGCCAGGTTGGCACAGATACGCAGTATTTT.